These T cell receptor beta chains were read from a single sample in a study of blood T cell repertoires in COVID-19. The assay was immunoSEQ multiplex PCR, and TCRdb's table has in-frame clones only and misses some. The sample carries some 270,000 clones, about 86% recorded once. Sequencing input: PBMCs or T cells enriched from blood (not recorded which). These receptors were obtained from a man in his fifties or sixties who had recovered from COVID-19. The CDR3 runs from the conserved cysteine through the conserved F or W. The D gene is left open where the match is weak. Only some rows state a clone size, as once, few, many or a class for expanded clones.

V	J	size	D	CDR3	DNA
TRBV5-1	TRBJ2-3	NA	TRBD1	CASSRGRGQGMDTQYF	TGCGCCAGCAGCCGCGGGCGGGGACAGGGGATGGATACGCAGTATTTT
TRBV10-1	TRBJ2-1	NA	NA	CASSEASANNEQFF	TGCGCCAGCAGTGAAGCTAGCGCAAACAATGAGCAGTTCTTC
TRBV7-2	TRBJ2-7	NA	NA	CASSYRSYEQYF	TGTGCCAGCAGCTACCGGTCCTACGAGCAGTACTTC
TRBV7-2	TRBJ2-5	NA	NA	CASSFPVVPAESPQETQYF	TGTGCCAGCAGCTTCCCCGTGGTTCCAGCGGAGTCCCCCCAAGAGACCCAGTACTTC
TRBV4-1	TRBJ2-2	NA	NA	CASSQDRGYTGELFF	TGCGCCAGCAGCCAAGATAGGGGGTACACCGGGGAGCTGTTTTTT
TRBV23-1	TRBJ2-5	NA	TRBD1	CASKGQGFLETQYF	TGCGCCAGCAAGGGACAGGGGTTTTTAGAGACCCAGTACTTC
TRBV5-1	TRBJ2-7	NA	TRBD2	CASSPLAGSTSEQYF	TGCGCCAGCAGCCCCCTAGCGGGATCCACCTCCGAGCAGTACTTC
TRBV21-1	TRBJ1-1	NA	NA	CAIARDTNTEAFF	TGTGCCATTGCCCGGGACACGAACACTGAAGCTTTCTTT
TRBV5-4	TRBJ2-7	NA	TRBD1	CASSPGTESSYEQYF	TGTGCCAGCAGCCCGGGGACAGAGAGCTCCTACGAGCAGTACTTC
TRBV27	TRBJ2-3	once	TRBD1	CASAGQGTDTQYF	TGTGCCAGTGCGGGACAGGGCACAGATACGCAGTATTTT
TRBV6-4	TRBJ2-7	NA	TRBD2	CATTARGGLATPYEQYF	TGTGCCACAACGGCTAGGGGGGGACTAGCGACACCCTACGAGCAGTACTTC
TRBV5-1	TRBJ2-2	NA	TRBD1	CASSRDRVGTGELFF	TGCGCCAGCAGCAGAGACAGGGTAGGCACCGGGGAGCTGTTTTTT
TRBV7-2	TRBJ2-2	NA	NA	CASRFGISGTGELFF	TGTGCCAGCAGATTCGGGATTTCGGGCACCGGGGAGCTGTTTTTT
TRBV5-6	TRBJ2-3	NA	NA	CASSPLAPGPWDTQYF	TGTGCCAGCAGCCCTCTAGCGCCCGGACCCTGGGATACGCAGTATTTT
TRBV3-1/TRBV3-2	TRBJ2-7	NA	TRBD1	CASSQQGAPSNEQYF	TGTGCCAGCAGCCAACAGGGGGCCCCCTCAAACGAGCAGTACTTC
TRBV18	TRBJ1-6	NA	NA	CASSPPQGQNSPLHF	TGTGCCAGCTCACCACCTCAGGGGCAAAATTCACCCCTCCACTTT
TRBV6-5	TRBJ1-2	NA	NA	CASTTDRDSYGYTF	TGTGCCAGCACGACCGACCGGGACTCATACGGCTACACCTTC
TRBV18	TRBJ2-7	NA	NA	CASSPNGGFAAIHEQYF	TGTGCCAGCTCACCCAACGGGGGTTTTGCAGCAATCCACGAGCAGTACTTC
TRBV10-3	TRBJ2-2	NA	TRBD2	CATIGAVAGISGGELFF	TGTGCCACCATCGGGGCGGTAGCGGGGATATCGGGCGGGGAGCTGTTTTTT
TRBV6-5	TRBJ1-1	NA	NA	CASSDGSNTEAFF	TGTGCCAGCAGCGACGGGTCGAACACTGAAGCTTTCTTT
TRBV24-1	TRBJ1-2	NA	TRBD1	CATSHRTGTYGYTF	TGTGCCACCAGTCACCGGACAGGGACCTATGGCTACACCTTC
TRBV28	TRBJ1-2	NA	NA	CASSSLDYGYTF	TGTGCCAGCAGTTCCCTCGACTATGGCTACACCTTC
TRBV28	TRBJ2-5	NA	TRBD1	CASKPDREETQYF	TGTGCCAGCAAACCGGACAGGGAAGAGACCCAGTACTTC
TRBV11-2	TRBJ2-2	NA	TRBD2	CASSSGLANTGELFF	TGTGCCAGCAGCTCGGGACTAGCTAACACCGGGGAGCTGTTTTTT
TRBV6-5	TRBJ1-2	NA	NA	CASKEGRAFKNGYTF	TGTGCCAGCAAGGAGGGCAGGGCTTTTAAAAACGGCTACACCTTC
TRBV28	TRBJ2-7	NA	NA	CASSRRQGGSEQYF	TGTGCCAGCAGTCGCCGGCAGGGGGGTAGCGAGCAGTACTTC
TRBV11-2	TRBJ2-7	NA	NA	CASSSPLRGPGGLEQYF	TGTGCCAGCAGCTCCCCCCTCAGGGGCCCCGGCGGGCTCGAGCAGTACTTC